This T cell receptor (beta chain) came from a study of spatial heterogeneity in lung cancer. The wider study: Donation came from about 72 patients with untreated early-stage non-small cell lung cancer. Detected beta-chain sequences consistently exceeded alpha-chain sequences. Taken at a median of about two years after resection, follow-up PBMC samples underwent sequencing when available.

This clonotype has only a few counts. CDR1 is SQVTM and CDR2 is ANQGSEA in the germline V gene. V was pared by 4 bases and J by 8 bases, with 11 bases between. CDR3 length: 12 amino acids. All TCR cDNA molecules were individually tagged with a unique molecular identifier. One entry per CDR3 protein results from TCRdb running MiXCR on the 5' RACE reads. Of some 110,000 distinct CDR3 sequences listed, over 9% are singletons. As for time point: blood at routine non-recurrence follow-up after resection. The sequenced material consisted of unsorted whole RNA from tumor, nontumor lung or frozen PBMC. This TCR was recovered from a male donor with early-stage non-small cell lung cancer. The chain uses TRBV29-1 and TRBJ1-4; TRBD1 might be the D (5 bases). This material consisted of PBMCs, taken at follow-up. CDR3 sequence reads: CSVGQGKEKLFF. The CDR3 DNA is TGCAGCGTTGGTCAGGGAAAGGAAAAACTGTTTTTT.